The rows below give T cell receptor beta chains drawn from one sample of a study of T cells in Graves' hyperthyroidism and ophthalmopathy. TCRdb re-derived calls from the multiplex PCR reads in MiXCR, one entry per CDR3 protein. The sample consists of 550,000 to 700,000 distinct CDR3 sequences, about 15% of them appearing once. Sequencing used blood. These receptors were obtained from a woman in her 40s with Graves' ophthalmopathy. CDR3s include the opening cysteine and the closing phenylalanine or tryptophan.

V	J	CDR3
TRBV6-5	TRBJ2-7	CASSSYGLEGEQYF
TRBV6-2/TRBV6-3	TRBJ2-7	CASGMTLYEQYF
TRBV6-5	TRBJ2-6	CASSYEPNSGANVLTF
TRBV12-3/TRBV12-4	TRBJ2-5	CASSRDQAYQETQYF
TRBV2	TRBJ1-1	CASSPRRVVVESHTEAFF
TRBV29-1	TRBJ2-2	CSVQRSGEGELFF
TRBV29-1	TRBJ2-5	CSVIYSQETQYF
TRBV7-9	TRBJ2-5	CASSPRGAGFQETQYF
TRBV28	TRBJ2-7	CASSFYRGRAVDEQYF
TRBV6-1	TRBJ1-1	CASSPTVLRAFF
TRBV27	TRBJ1-2	CASSFSTGTWDGYTF
TRBV6-2/TRBV6-3	TRBJ2-7	CASSYASGQGTGEQYF
TRBV10-1	TRBJ2-5	CASSPGLAGVEETQYF
TRBV15	TRBJ1-5	CATSLDRTSNQPQHF
TRBV14	TRBJ2-7	CASSPEVGLYEQYF
TRBV12-3/TRBV12-4	TRBJ2-2	CASSNPSGVAELFF
TRBV3-1	TRBJ2-7	CASSPVVGQAIYEQYF
TRBV20-1	TRBJ1-5	CSARPQGPRVGKQPQHF
TRBV28	TRBJ1-2	CASSFFTGFYGYTF
TRBV4-1	TRBJ2-5	CASSRRANLQETQYF
TRBV27	TRBJ2-5	CASSGHGETQYF
TRBV5-4	TRBJ1-2	CASSLEAGLDGYTF
TRBV7-9	TRBJ2-7	CASSYTTGGTYEQYF
TRBV24-1	TRBJ1-5	CATSEPRTREQHF
TRBV7-9	TRBJ2-7	CASSPARRARYEQYF
TRBV5-1	TRBJ1-3	CASSLDRSSGNTIYF
TRBV28	TRBJ1-5	CASDIGNQPQHF
TRBV30	TRBJ2-7	CAWSVTPYEQYF
TRBV6-1	TRBJ1-3	CASSDGAASSGNTIYF